These T cell receptor beta chains were read from a single sample in a study of blood T cell repertoires in COVID-19. Method: immunoSEQ multiplex PCR; TCRdb's copy keeps in-frame clones and lacks some. The repertoire includes 250,000 to 350,000 clones, more than 85% of them detected once, and roughly 18% sits in the top ten. Sample: PBMCs or T cells enriched from blood (not recorded which). Receptor source: a woman aged 25-40 years who had recovered from COVID-19. The CDR3 runs from the conserved cysteine through the conserved F or W. A D gene is named only where the DNA matches it firmly. A row's size may be missing; if present it is once, few, many or a size class.

D gene: -
clone size: -
V gene: TRBV7-2
J gene: TRBJ2-7
CDR3 DNA: TGTGCCAGCAGCTTAGGGTTGGACAGCTACTACGAGCAGTACTTC
CDR3 protein: CASSLGLDSYYEQYF

D gene: TRBD2
clone size: -
V gene: TRBV7-8
J gene: TRBJ2-1
CDR3 DNA: TGTGCCAGCAGCATCCCAACTAGCGGTCCAAGGCATGAGCAGTTCTTC
CDR3 protein: CASSIPTSGPRHEQFF

D gene: -
clone size: -
V gene: TRBV7-8
J gene: TRBJ1-6
CDR3 DNA: TGTGCCAGCAGCTCCGGGACACATAATTCACCCCTCCACTTT
CDR3 protein: CASSSGTHNSPLHF

D gene: -
clone size: once
V gene: TRBV4-1
J gene: TRBJ2-2
CDR3 DNA: TGCGCCAGCAGCCAGGGGGGGGCAGTCACCGGGGAGCTGTTTTTT
CDR3 protein: CASSQGGAVTGELFF

D gene: -
clone size: -
V gene: TRBV29-1
J gene: TRBJ2-5
CDR3 DNA: TGCAGCGTAAACCCGACTGTTCAAGAGACCCAGTACTTC
CDR3 protein: CSVNPTVQETQYF

D gene: TRBD1
clone size: -
V gene: TRBV30
J gene: TRBJ1-5
CDR3 DNA: TGTGCCTGGAGGCTACAGGGGGCCACCGTCAATCAGCCCCAGCATTTT
CDR3 protein: CAWRLQGATVNQPQHF

D gene: TRBD2
clone size: -
V gene: TRBV6-1
J gene: TRBJ2-3
CDR3 DNA: TGTGCCAGCAGTGAGAGGCCTAGCGGGGGGGGCATGGGAGATACGCAGTATTTT
CDR3 protein: CASSERPSGGGMGDTQYF

D gene: TRBD2
clone size: -
V gene: TRBV6-5
J gene: TRBJ2-7
CDR3 DNA: TGTGCCAGCAGTTACTCCGGGGGGTCATCCTACGAGCAGTACTTC
CDR3 protein: CASSYSGGSSYEQYF

D gene: TRBD2
clone size: -
V gene: TRBV24-1
J gene: TRBJ2-6
CDR3 DNA: TGTGCCACCGGGACTAGCGTCCCAGGGGCCAACGTCCTGACTTTC
CDR3 protein: CATGTSVPGANVLTF

D gene: -
clone size: -
V gene: TRBV15
J gene: TRBJ1-4
CDR3 DNA: TGTGCCACCAGCAGAGCGGCTTCAGGGTCGGGTGAAAAACTGTTTTTT
CDR3 protein: CATSRAASGSGEKLFF

D gene: -
clone size: -
V gene: TRBV28
J gene: TRBJ1-5
CDR3 DNA: TGTGCCAGCAGTTCTACAGGGAATCAGCCCCAGCATTTT
CDR3 protein: CASSSTGNQPQHF

D gene: -
clone size: -
V gene: TRBV27
J gene: TRBJ2-1
CDR3 DNA: TGTGCCAGCAGTGGCCAGGCCCCCATCTACAATGAGCAGTTCTTC
CDR3 protein: CASSGQAPIYNEQFF

D gene: -
clone size: -
V gene: TRBV12-3/TRBV12-4
J gene: TRBJ1-1
CDR3 DNA: TGTGCCAGCAGTTTAGGAGTGTACACTGAAGCTTTCTTT
CDR3 protein: CASSLGVYTEAFF

D gene: -
clone size: -
V gene: TRBV3-1/TRBV3-2
J gene: TRBJ2-1
CDR3 DNA: TGTGCCAGCACCGGACTGGGGGGTCGGAATGAGCAGTTCTTC
CDR3 protein: CASTGLGGRNEQFF

D gene: -
clone size: -
V gene: TRBV5-5
J gene: TRBJ2-1
CDR3 DNA: TGTGCCAGCAGCTTTTTGGCCCCCAGGGGTGAGCAGTTCTTC
CDR3 protein: CASSFLAPRGEQFF

D gene: -
clone size: -
V gene: TRBV19
J gene: TRBJ2-1
CDR3 DNA: TGTGCCAGTAGTTCCCAGAGAGGAATCCATGAGCAGTTCTTC
CDR3 protein: CASSSQRGIHEQFF

D gene: TRBD1
clone size: -
V gene: TRBV4-2
J gene: TRBJ1-2
CDR3 DNA: TGTGCCAGCAGCCAACAGACTACAGGGGGATATGGCTACACCTTC
CDR3 protein: CASSQQTTGGYGYTF

D gene: TRBD2
clone size: -
V gene: TRBV5-1
J gene: TRBJ2-7
CDR3 DNA: TGCGCCAGCAGCTCACTAGCGGGAGGCTACGAGCAGTACTTC
CDR3 protein: CASSSLAGGYEQYF

D gene: TRBD2
clone size: -
V gene: TRBV6-5
J gene: TRBJ2-5
CDR3 DNA: TGTGCCAGCAGTTACGCTCCCGGGACTAGCGGGACCCAGTACTTC
CDR3 protein: CASSYAPGTSGTQYF

D gene: -
clone size: -
V gene: TRBV18
J gene: TRBJ2-7
CDR3 DNA: TGTGCCAGCTCACCAACATCCTACGAGCAGTACTTC
CDR3 protein: CASSPTSYEQYF

D gene: TRBD1
clone size: -
V gene: TRBV7-2
J gene: TRBJ1-2
CDR3 DNA: TGTGCCAGCAGCCAACAGGGGGCGAATCTCTATGGCTACACCTTC
CDR3 protein: CASSQQGANLYGYTF

D gene: -
clone size: -
V gene: TRBV5-5
J gene: TRBJ2-5
CDR3 DNA: TGTGCCAGCAGCTTGGCAGGGGAGACCCAGTACTTC
CDR3 protein: CASSLAGETQYF

D gene: TRBD2
clone size: -
V gene: TRBV7-6
J gene: TRBJ2-5
CDR3 DNA: TGTGCCAGCAGCTTAAACCCCCCCTTTACCGGGGGGGCCCACCAAGAGACCCAGTACTTC
CDR3 protein: CASSLNPPFTGGAHQETQYF

D gene: TRBD1
clone size: -
V gene: TRBV28
J gene: TRBJ1-2
CDR3 DNA: TGTGCCAGCATTGAGGGACAGGCCCCTTATCGTGGCTACACCTTC
CDR3 protein: CASIEGQAPYRGYTF

D gene: -
clone size: -
V gene: TRBV11-2
J gene: TRBJ2-2
CDR3 DNA: TGTGCCAGCAGCTTAATGAGGGTGTACACCGGGGAGCTGTTTTTT
CDR3 protein: CASSLMRVYTGELFF

D gene: -
clone size: -
V gene: TRBV19
J gene: TRBJ2-3
CDR3 DNA: TGTGCCAGTAGTATCGGGTCAGTTCTTAGCACAGATACGCAGTATTTT
CDR3 protein: CASSIGSVLSTDTQYF

D gene: -
clone size: -
V gene: TRBV3-1/TRBV3-2
J gene: TRBJ1-2
CDR3 DNA: TGTGCCAGCAGCCAAGATCAAGCTCCCTCTGGCTACACCTTC
CDR3 protein: CASSQDQAPSGYTF

D gene: TRBD2
clone size: once
V gene: TRBV5-1
J gene: TRBJ2-2
CDR3 DNA: TGCGCCAGCTTCCATGGCGCGGGAGCACTCTCCGGGGAGCTGTTTTTT
CDR3 protein: CASFHGAGALSGELFF

D gene: -
clone size: -
V gene: TRBV19
J gene: TRBJ1-6
CDR3 DNA: TGTGCCAGTAGGGCAAGGAGTAATAATTCACCCCTCCACTTT
CDR3 protein: CASRARSNNSPLHF

D gene: TRBD1
clone size: -
V gene: TRBV25-1
J gene: TRBJ1-3
CDR3 DNA: TGTGCCAGCGGAACAGGGGCGAGCTCTGGAAACACCATATATTTT
CDR3 protein: CASGTGASSGNTIYF

D gene: -
clone size: many
V gene: TRBV24-1
J gene: TRBJ2-5
CDR3 DNA: TGTGCCACCAGTGATTTGTCCCGGGGAGGAGAGACCCAGTACTTC
CDR3 protein: CATSDLSRGGETQYF